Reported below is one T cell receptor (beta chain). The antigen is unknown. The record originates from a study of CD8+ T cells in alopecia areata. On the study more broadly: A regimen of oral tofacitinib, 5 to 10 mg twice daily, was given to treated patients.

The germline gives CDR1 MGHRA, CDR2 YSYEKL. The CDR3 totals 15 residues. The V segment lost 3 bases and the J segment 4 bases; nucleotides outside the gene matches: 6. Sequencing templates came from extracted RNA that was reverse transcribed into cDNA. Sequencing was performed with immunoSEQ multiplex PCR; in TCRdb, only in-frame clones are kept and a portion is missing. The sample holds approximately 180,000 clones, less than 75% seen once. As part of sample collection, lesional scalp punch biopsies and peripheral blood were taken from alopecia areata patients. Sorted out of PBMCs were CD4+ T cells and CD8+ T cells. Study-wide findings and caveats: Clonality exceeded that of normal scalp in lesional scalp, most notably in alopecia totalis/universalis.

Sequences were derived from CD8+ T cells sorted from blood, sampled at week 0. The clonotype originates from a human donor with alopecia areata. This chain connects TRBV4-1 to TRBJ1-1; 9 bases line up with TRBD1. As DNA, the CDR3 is TGCGCCAGCAGCCACCCACAGGGGGCGAGCACTGAAGCTTTCTTT. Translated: CASSHPQGASTEAFF.